These 9 T cell receptor beta chains were all obtained from the same sample, sequenced in a study of blood T cell repertoires in COVID-19. Sequenced by immunoSEQ multiplex PCR; TCRdb stores in-frame clones only, minus some. The sample records a few hundred thousand clones, 88% being singletons. Sequenced input: PBMCs or T cells enriched from blood (not recorded which). The receptors derive from a woman aged 55-70 years in a cohort exposed to, infected with or recovered from COVID-19 (not recorded which).

Written as DNA, the CDR3 is TGTGCCAGCAGCTTAGCTACGGGGGATTCCTATGGCTACACCTTC. As protein: CASSLATGDSYGYTF. V gene TRBV7-2 combines with J gene TRBJ1-2; maybe TRBD1 (5 bases). The CDR3 sequence is 15 residues long. The V and J ends lost 0 bases and 4 bases respectively, with 12 bases between them. CDR1 is SGHTA, CDR2 FQGNSA, per germline.

This rearrangement joins TRBV3-1 (or the pseudogene TRBV3-2) to TRBJ2-7; D is perhaps TRBD1 (7 bases). V was shortened by 4 bases and J by 2 bases, with 15 bases between the two germline ends. CDR3 length: 15 amino acids. CDR1 is LGHDT, CDR2 YNNKEL, per germline (reference sequence). The CDR3 DNA sequence: TGTGCCAGCAGCCGGACGCGGGACAGCCCCTACGAGCAGTACTTC. Protein: CASSRTRDSPYEQYF.

V gene TRBV10-3 combines with J gene TRBJ1-5; D gene uncertain. V dropped 2 bases and J dropped 4 bases, with 9 bases sitting between them. CDR1 and CDR2 (germline): ENHRY, SYGVKD. The CDR3 covers 14 residues. This chain's CDR3 is CAISEREGNQPQHF. DNA for the CDR3: TGTGCCATCAGTGAGAGGGAGGGTAATCAGCCCCAGCATTTT.

V usage is TRBV5-6 and J usage is TRBJ1-4, with 8 bases identical to TRBD1. Germline V gene sequence: CDR1 SGHDT, CDR2 YYEEEE. With 2 bases clipped from V and 6 bases from J, the junction kept 6 bases outside the gene matches. This CDR3 is 15 amino acids long. CDR3 nucleotides: TGTGCCAGCAGCTTTCTGGACAGGGAGGATGAAAAACTGTTTTTT. It specifies CASSFLDREDEKLFF.

This sequence joins TRBV19 and TRBJ1-5; TRBD1 agrees at 9 bases. V gave up 6 bases and J gave up 4 bases; unmatched junction bases: 7. This CDR3 contains 15 residues. CDR1 and CDR2 from the germline V gene are LNHDA and SQIVND (reference sequence). The CDR3 coding sequence is TGTGCCAGTAGAAGAGACAGGGGGAGAAATCAGCCCCAGCATTTT. It specifies CASRRDRGRNQPQHF. The full variable domain, rest sourced from reference TRBV19 and TRBJ1-5, is DGGITQSPKYLFRKEGQNVTLSCEQNLNHDAMYWYRQDPGQGLRLIYYSQIVNDFQKGDIAEGYSVSREKKESFPLTVTSAQKNPTAFYLCASRRDRGRNQPQHFGDGTRLSIL.

V and J are TRBV5-6 and TRBJ2-3, with 8 bases matching TRBD1. The CDR3 spans 14 residues. CDR1 is SGHDT, CDR2 YYEEEE, per germline. With V trimmed by 5 bases and J by 2 bases, 4 bases remained unmatched. The chain's CDR3 is CASRPGGPTDTQYF. The CDR3 coding sequence is TGTGCCAGCAGACCAGGGGGCCCCACAGATACGCAGTATTTT.

The V and J genes are TRBV27 and TRBJ2-1, with 10 bases that match TRBD2. V was clipped by 9 bases and J by 2 bases; unmatched bases: 7. The CDR3 has 15 amino acids. Germline V gives CDR1 MNHEY, CDR2 SMNVEV (reference sequence). CDR3: CASKSGRVTYNEQFF. The CDR3 DNA sequence: TGTGCCAGTAAGAGCGGGAGGGTCACCTACAATGAGCAGTTCTTC.

This rearrangement joins TRBV29-1 to TRBJ2-7; the match to TRBD1 covers 8 bases. The V and J ends lost 6 bases and 1 base, in that order; junction bases with no gene match: 17. Germline V gene data show CDR1 as SQVTM and CDR2 as ANQGSEA. The CDR3 is 17 amino acids. Here the CDR3 DNA reads TGCAGCGTCTTAAGACAGGGGAGGAGTTCAAGGTCCTACGAGCAGTACTTC. This codes for CSVLRQGRSSRSYEQYF.

The chain links TRBV13 to TRBJ1-3; D unresolved. The V gene's germline CDR1 is PRHDT and CDR2 FYEKMQ (reference sequence). V lost 0 bases and J 0 bases, leaving 3 bases between the germline ends. The CDR3 has 14 amino acids. The CDR3 loop is CASSLGYSGNTIYF. Here the CDR3 DNA reads TGTGCCAGCAGCTTAGGTTACTCTGGAAACACCATATATTTT.